The following is a T cell receptor (beta chain) sequence with its context. The sample is drawn from a study of blood T cell repertoires in COVID-19. Study-level background: Material from acute and convalescent COVID-19 was sourced from the United States, Italy and Spain. T cells, B-cell-depleted T cells, or PBMCs supplied cDNA or gDNA.

The junction had 6 bases not matched to a gene; V was cut back by 1 base and J by 1 base. The CDR3 covers 16 residues. Germline V gene lookup returns CDR1 LGHNT and CDR2 FRNRAP. Source study methods: Estimates of nucleated cell counts were drawn from the amplification of reference gene primers. Libraries were prepared by immunoSEQ multiplex PCR; TCRdb keeps only in-frame clonotypes and omits some of them. V, J and clone size reflect that table, while D and trimming were determined from the DNA. The profile shows around 100,000 clones, 84% of them singletons. This chain connects TRBV12-5 to TRBJ1-1; 7 bases are shared with TRBD1. The specimen was peripheral blood. The clonotype was recovered from a man aged 40-55 years with active or convalescent COVID-19. The CDR3 sequence is CASGLASGTANTEAFF. CDR3 nucleotides: TGTGCTAGTGGTTTGGCTTCCGGGACAGCGAACACTGAAGCTTTCTTT. Variable domain in full (rest from reference TRBV12-5 and TRBJ1-1): DARVTQTPRHKVTEMGQEVTMRCQPILGHNTVFWYRQTMMQGLELLAYFRNRAPLDDSGMPKDRFSAEMPDATLATLKIQPSEPRDSAVYFCASGLASGTANTEAFFGQGTRLTVV.